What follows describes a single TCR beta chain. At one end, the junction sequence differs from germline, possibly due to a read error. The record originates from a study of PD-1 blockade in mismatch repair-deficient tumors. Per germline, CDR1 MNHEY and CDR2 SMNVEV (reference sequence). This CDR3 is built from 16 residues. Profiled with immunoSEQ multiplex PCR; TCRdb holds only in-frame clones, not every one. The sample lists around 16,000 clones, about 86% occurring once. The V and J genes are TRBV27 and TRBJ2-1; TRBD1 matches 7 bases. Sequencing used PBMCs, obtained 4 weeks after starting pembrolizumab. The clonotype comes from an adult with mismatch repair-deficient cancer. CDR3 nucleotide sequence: TGTGCCAGCAGTCTATCACAGGGGTTTGGGCTCAATGAGCAGTTCTTC. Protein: CASSLSQGFGLNEQFF.